Listed here are 25 T cell receptor beta chains from one sample, sequenced in a study of T cell repertoires in cytomegalovirus infection. TCRdb reprocessed the reads via MiXCR and lists one record per CDR3 protein. The sample has under 350,000 distinct CDR3 sequences, 22% seen once. Antigens for these TCRs are unknown. The sample here was cultured PBMCs, taken from culture after CMV antigen stimulation. Every receptor here comes from a human donor in good health (CMV status not recorded). Some clones in this sample may be carry-over from other donors' samples.

The rearrangement links TRBV7-4 to TRBJ2-2, with D possibly matching TRBD1 (6 bases). Germline V gene sequence: CDR1 SGHVT, CDR2 SQSDAQ. The V gene lost 2 bases and the J gene lost 4 bases, with 14 bases spanning the gap. The CDR3 sequence is 16 residues long. The CDR3 sequence is CASSLSQGRRTGELFF. The DNA of the CDR3 is TGTGCCAGCAGCTTAAGCCAGGGGAGACGCACCGGGGAGCTGTTTTTT.

In this sample, this clonotype turned up many times. The chain carries TRBV28 and TRBJ2-4; D gene uncertain. Germline CDR1 MDHEN, CDR2 SYDVKM. The V end lost 5 bases, the J end lost 0 bases, and 20 bases lay between the germline ends. The CDR3 extends over 18 amino acids. The CDR3 loop reads CASSTHTTEALAKNIQYF. In DNA, the CDR3 is TGTGCCAGCAGTACGCATACTACAGAAGCCTTAGCCAAAAACATTCAGTACTTC.

This clonotype was seen many times. V gene TRBV7-2 combines with J gene TRBJ1-5, with 8 positions matching TRBD1. Germline-derived CDR1 and CDR2 are SGHTA and FQGNSA. The V and J ends lost 4 bases and 5 bases, in that order; junction bases with no gene match: 4. The CDR3 consists of 14 residues. DNA for the CDR3: TGTGCCAGCAGCTCCGGACAGGGCCATCAGCCCCAGCATTTT. It specifies CASSSGQGHQPQHF. Full variable domain (outside the CDR3, taken from reference TRBV7-2 and TRBJ1-5): GAGVSQSPSNKVTEKGKDVELRCDPISGHTALYWYRQSLGQGLEFLIYFQGNSAPDKSGLPSDRFSAERTGGSVSTLTIQRTQQEDSAVYLCASSSGQGHQPQHFGDGTRLSIL.

Ten or more counts support this clonotype. The chain carries TRBV7-2 and TRBJ2-7, with D perhaps matching TRBD1 (6 bases). Germline lookup yields CDR1 SGHTA and CDR2 FQGNSA. The CDR3 extends over 15 amino acids. V dropped 5 bases and J dropped 2 bases, with 16 bases sitting between them. In nucleotides, the CDR3 is TGTGCCAGCAGCCTACAGGGTGGTGTTACCTACGAGCAGTACGTC. Encoded protein: CASSLQGGVTYEQYV.

V is TRBV4-1 and J is TRBJ1-2; no definite D call. Trimming stripped 4 bases from V and 3 bases from J, with 12 bases between. CDR3 length equals 14 residues. Per the germline V gene, CDR1 is MGHRA and CDR2 is YSYEKL. CDR3 region: CASSLSQTHYGYTF. The CDR3 nucleotides read TGCGCCAGCAGCCTCAGTCAAACCCACTATGGCTACACCTTC.

This clonotype was seen repeatedly, ten times or more. The genes are TRBV7-9 and TRBJ1-2; D remains unclear. CDR3 length: 13 amino acids. Per germline, CDR1 SEHNR and CDR2 FQNEAQ (reference sequence). V was clipped by 0 bases and J by 8 bases, with 10 bases between them. The CDR3 DNA reads TGTGCCAGCAGCTTAGCGGGGAAGGGAGGCTACACCTTC. Amino acid sequence: CASSLAGKGGYTF.

This clonotype was seen a handful of times. The genes are TRBV7-8 and TRBJ2-1; 13 bases align to TRBD2. J lost 10 bases, V lost 0 bases, and 9 bases had no gene match. Germline V gene data show CDR1 as SGHVS and CDR2 as FQNEAQ. The CDR3 length is 17 residues. The CDR3 spells CASSLARTSGSGREQFF. CDR3 nucleotides: TGTGCCAGCAGCTTAGCGCGGACTAGCGGGAGTGGGAGGGAGCAGTTCTTC. The full variable domain, with the rest looked up from reference TRBV7-8 and TRBJ2-1, is GAGVSQSPRYKVAKRGQDVALRCDPISGHVSLFWYQQALGQGPEFLTYFQNEAQLDKSGLPSDRFFAERPEGSVSTLKIQRTQQEDSAVYLCASSLARTSGSGREQFFGPGTRLTVL.

This clonotype has just a few counts. The chain carries TRBV5-8 and TRBJ1-1; maybe TRBD1 (5 bases). Between the trimmed V and J ends, which lost 3 bases and 1 base, there was a span of 13 bases. The CDR3 loop spans 15 amino acids. Germline values: CDR1 SGHTS, CDR2 YDEGEE. The CDR3 nucleotides are TGTGCCAGCAGCTCCGGGACGTACAAGAACACTGAAGCTTTCTTT. Protein product: CASSSGTYKNTEAFF. Supplemented by reference TRBV5-8 and TRBJ1-1, the full variable domain reads EAGVTQSPTHLIKTRGQQATLRCSPISGHTSVYWYQQALGLGLQFLLWYDEGEERNRGNFPPRFSGRQFPNYSSELNVNALELEDSALYLCASSSGTYKNTEAFFGQGTRLTVV.

CDR3 protein: CASSQDLAGSTDTQYF. CDR3 bases: TGCGCCAGCAGCCAAGATTTAGCGGGAAGCACAGATACGCAGTATTTT. The chain has TRBV4-1 and TRBJ2-3; 8 bases map to TRBD2. Trimming took 0 bases from V and 0 from J; bases not matched to a gene: 2. Germline-derived CDR1 and CDR2 are MGHRA and YSYEKL. CDR3 length: 16 residues.

The chain joins TRBV12-3 or TRBV12-4 to TRBJ2-2, with TRBD2 matching 10 bases. V lost 0 bases to trimming and J lost 5 bases; unmatched junction nucleotides: 6. The CDR3 runs 17 residues. The CDR3: CASSLAQLAGPTGELFF. The CDR3, as DNA: TGTGCCAGCAGTTTAGCCCAACTAGCGGGGCCTACCGGGGAGCTGTTTTTT.

The V call is TRBV7-3, the J call TRBJ2-1; the match to TRBD2 covers 10 bases. This CDR3 has 14 residues. The trim removed 8 bases at V and 4 bases at J, leaving 5 bases unmatched. Germline assignment: CDR1 SGHTA and CDR2 FQGTGA. CDR3 region: CASASTSGYNEQFF. CDR3 nucleotide sequence: TGTGCCAGCGCTTCGACTAGCGGGTACAATGAGCAGTTCTTC.

This clonotype was seen only a few times. The rearrangement joins TRBV7-2 to TRBJ2-1; no reliable D call. The CDR3 is made up of 15 amino acids. CDR1 SGHTA and CDR2 FQGNSA come from the germline V gene. The V end lost 1 base, the J end lost 4 bases, and 11 bases lay between the germline ends. CDR3 DNA sequence: TGTGCCAGCAGCTTAGACAGTCGGGTATACAATGAGCAGTTCTTC. As protein: CASSLDSRVYNEQFF.

This clonotype was detected many times. The CDR3 bases are TGTGCCAGCTCCCCCGGCGGGAGGTACTCTGGGGCCAACGTCCTGACTTTC. Protein sequence: CASSPGGRYSGANVLTF. This rearrangement joins TRBV7-8 to TRBJ2-6; 8 bases are a match to TRBD2. V lost 8 bases and J lost 0; bases outside the gene matches: 9. Germline assignment: CDR1 SGHVS and CDR2 FQNEAQ. This CDR3 has 17 residues.

The chain is built from TRBV4-1 and TRBJ1-5; D may be TRBD1 (5 bases). The V gene lost 1 base and the J gene lost 10 bases, with 17 bases spanning the gap. Per germline, CDR1 MGHRA and CDR2 YSYEKL. There are 15 residues in the CDR3. The CDR3, as DNA: TGCGCCAGCAGCCAAGGGGGCAGGGCCATCGACCCCCAGCATTTT. This gives the protein CASSQGGRAIDPQHF.

The chain recombines TRBV29-1 with TRBJ1-4; 8 bases are a match to TRBD1. V lost 7 bases and J lost 2; bases outside the gene matches: 9. The CDR3 is made up of 15 amino acids. Germline loops: CDR1 SQVTM, CDR2 ANQGSEA. The CDR3 spells CSAKAGGRTNEKLFF. The CDR3 DNA reads TGCAGCGCCAAAGCAGGGGGCAGGACTAATGAAAAACTGTTTTTT.

This clonotype was found a few times. The chain carries TRBV6-1 and TRBJ1-1, with D tentatively TRBD1 (5 bases). V shed 6 bases and J shed 3 bases, with 14 bases lying between them. Germline CDR1 reads MNHNS; CDR2 reads SASEGT. CDR3 length: 14 amino acids. CDR3 protein: CASRRGDRDTEAFF. DNA for the CDR3: TGTGCCAGCAGGCGAGGGGATCGGGACACTGAAGCTTTCTTT.

This clonotype occurred many times. This sequence joins TRBV24-1 and TRBJ1-5, with D possibly TRBD1 on 6 matching bases. CDR1 and CDR2 from the germline V gene are KGHDR and SFDVKD. The CDR3 covers 15 residues. V was shortened by 3 bases and J by 3 bases, with 11 bases between the two germline ends. As DNA, the CDR3 is TGTGCCACCAGTGATGCGACAGGACACAATCAGCCCCAGCATTTT. Protein: CATSDATGHNQPQHF.

This clonotype was observed many times. The chain recombines TRBV7-2 with TRBJ2-7; maybe TRBD2 (6 bases). In germline, CDR1 is SGHTA, CDR2 FQGNSA. Between the trimmed V and J ends, which lost 4 bases and 12 bases, there was a span of 22 bases. The CDR3 consists of 14 residues. The CDR3 bases are TGTGCCAGCAGCTCGACCGGGACTGCACCCCGTGGGTACTTC. This gives the protein CASSSTGTAPRGYF.

The V call is TRBV7-4, the J call TRBJ2-7; maybe TRBD2 (5 bases). Trimming took 1 base from V and 7 from J, leaving 14 bases between them. The CDR3 runs to 14 residues. CDR1 and CDR2 (germline): SGHVT, SQSDAQ. CDR3 loop: CASSLERGRREQYF. CDR3 in DNA: TGTGCCAGCAGCTTAGAACGGGGAAGAAGGGAGCAGTACTTC.

The rearrangement joins TRBV6-1 to TRBJ1-5; 7 nucleotides line up with TRBD1. Per germline, CDR1 MNHNS and CDR2 SASEGT. V was clipped by 2 bases and J by 5 bases; unmatched bases: 6. This CDR3 contains 15 residues. The CDR3 is CASSERTGRDQPQHF. In nucleotides, the CDR3 is TGTGCCAGCAGTGAAAGGACAGGCCGTGATCAGCCCCAGCATTTT.

The chain employs TRBV20-1 and TRBJ2-7, with D tentatively TRBD1 (6 bases). CDR1 DFQATT and CDR2 SNEGSKA come from the germline V gene (reference sequence). The CDR3 is 13 amino acids. V lost 1 base to trimming and J lost 3 bases, with 10 bases between them. The CDR3 DNA sequence: TGCAGTGCTAGAGGGGACACCTACTACGAGCAGTACTTC. Encoded protein: CSARGDTYYEQYF.

The chain links TRBV15 to TRBJ1-6; D gene uncertain. The CDR3 length is 17 residues. Germline assignment: CDR1 LNHNV and CDR2 YYDKDF (reference sequence). V was cut by 5 bases and J by 0 bases, with 14 bases left in between. CDR3 nucleotide sequence: TGTGCCACCAGCGGCCTGGGCGAGGGCTCCTATAATTCACCCCTCCACTTT. Its protein is CATSGLGEGSYNSPLHF.

The V gene is TRBV7-3, the J gene TRBJ1-4; tentatively, D is TRBD1 (6 bases). Germline lookup yields CDR1 SGHTA and CDR2 FQGTGA. The CDR3 contains 16 residues. V lost 4 bases and J 3 bases, leaving 15 bases between the germline ends. The CDR3 region has the DNA TGTGCCAGCAGCTCAGGGGCTACGACAGCTAATGAAAAACTGTTTTTT. It translates to CASSSGATTANEKLFF.

This clonotype was counted many times. The V call is TRBV24-1, the J call TRBJ2-2; no firm D call. V dropped 10 bases and J dropped 6 bases, with 8 bases sitting between them. The CDR3 is 11 amino acids. Germline assignment: CDR1 KGHDR and CDR2 SFDVKD. The CDR3 bases are TGTGCCACGCAGGAAGCCGGGGAGCTGTTTTTT. This codes for CATQEAGELFF.

V and J are TRBV9 and TRBJ2-1; 10 bases match TRBD1. V was pared by 3 bases and J by 2 bases, with 5 bases of the junction left unmatched. This CDR3 has 16 amino acids. The germline V gene encodes CDR1 SGDLS and CDR2 YYNGEE. CDR3: CASSAGQGDPYNEQFF. The CDR3 DNA sequence: TGTGCCAGCAGCGCTGGACAGGGGGATCCCTACAATGAGCAGTTCTTC.